One and the same sample provided the 11 T cell receptor beta chains below, sequenced in a study of cytomegalovirus exposure and HLA in healthy donors. The assay was immunoSEQ multiplex PCR, and TCRdb's table has in-frame clones only and misses some. The sample contains about 160,000 clones, around 81% of which appear only once. Sequenced material: PBMCs. These TCRs come from a man aged 30 to 45 in good health and CMV-seropositive.

J is TRBJ2-5 and V is TRBV6-5; possible D gene TRBD1, 5 bases. V shed 1 base and J shed 2 bases, with 8 bases lying between them. The CDR3 extends over 14 amino acids. CDR1 and CDR2 from the germline V gene are MNHEY and SVGAGI. The CDR3 coding sequence is TGTGCCAGCAGTTACTGGCAGGGTCAAGAGACCCAGTACTTC. Translated: CASSYWQGQETQYF.

The chain links TRBV5-6 to TRBJ2-5; 8 bases agree with TRBD1. CDR1 is SGHDT and CDR2 is YYEEEE in the germline V gene. This CDR3 spans 15 amino acids. Trimming removed 3 bases from V and 4 bases from J; junction bases left unmatched: 8. CDR3 in amino acids: CASSSQGAGGETQYF. The CDR3 coding sequence is TGTGCCAGCAGCTCTCAGGGGGCGGGTGGAGAGACCCAGTACTTC.

This chain links TRBV5-6 with TRBJ1-2; no reliable D call. This CDR3 is 13 amino acids long. Germline V lookup: CDR1 SGHDT, CDR2 YYEEEE. Trimming pared 1 base from V and 11 bases from J, leaving 15 bases between. The CDR3: CASSLMRSEVYTF. CDR3 sequence (DNA): TGTGCCAGCAGCTTGATGAGGTCGGAAGTTTACACCTTC. Filled out from reference TRBV5-6 and TRBJ1-2, the complete variable domain reads DAGVTQSPTHLIKTRGQQVTLRCSPKSGHDTVSWYQQALGQGPQFIFQYYEEEERQRGNFPDRFSGHQFPNYSSELNVNALLLGDSALYLCASSLMRSEVYTFGSGTRLTVV.

There are a few counts of this clone. The V call is TRBV4-2, the J call TRBJ2-1, with D possibly being TRBD2 (6 bases). V shed 4 bases and J shed 5 bases, with 9 bases lying between them. The CDR3 contains 13 residues. CDR1 is LGHNA and CDR2 is YNFKEQ in the germline V gene. The CDR3 DNA reads as TGTGCCAGCAGCCCCTGGGAGGACAATGAGCAGTTCTTC. Translation: CASSPWEDNEQFF.

This chain uses TRBV9 with TRBJ1-5; a weak D match, TRBD1 (5 bases). Looked up from germline, CDR1 is SGDLS and CDR2 is YYNGEE. This CDR3 is 17 amino acids long. The V end was cut by 6 bases, the J end by 0 bases, with 19 bases between. The CDR3 sequence: CASTRSSPGVSNQPQHF. CDR3 nucleotides: TGTGCCAGCACCCGTAGTAGTCCGGGGGTTAGCAATCAGCCCCAGCATTTT.

The chain recombines TRBV5-1 with TRBJ1-1, with D possibly TRBD1 on 6 matching bases. This CDR3 is built from 12 residues. Germline CDR1 SGHRS, CDR2 YFSETQ. Deletions cut 2 bases from V and 11 bases from J, with 13 bases between. The CDR3 protein is CASSLSRTEAFF. CDR3 DNA: TGCGCCAGCAGCTTATCCCGGACAGAGGCTTTCTTT.

This sequence joins TRBV10-2 and TRBJ2-3, with 16 bases aligning to TRBD2. V was clipped by 6 bases and J by 4 bases; unmatched bases: 7. This CDR3 spans 17 amino acids. Germline CDR1 reads WSHSY; CDR2 reads SAAADI. CDR3 sequence (DNA): TGCGCCAGCAGAATTCCGGGACTAGCGGGGGGGGCAGATACGCAGTATTTT. It is translated as CASRIPGLAGGADTQYF.

This chain links TRBV15 with TRBJ1-1, with 7 nucleotides matching TRBD1. Germline CDR1 and CDR2: LNHNV and YYDKDF (reference sequence). The CDR3 spans 12 residues. The V segment lost 0 bases and the J segment 11 bases; nucleotides outside the gene matches: 3. The CDR3 loop is CATSRDDRDAFF. The CDR3 DNA reads as TGTGCCACCAGCAGAGATGACAGGGATGCTTTCTTT.

The chain employs TRBV2 and TRBJ1-2; TRBD1 aligns across 8 bases. Germline CDR1 is SNHLY and CDR2 is FYNNEI. The length of the CDR3 is 14 residues. V was clipped by 4 bases and J by 4 bases; unmatched bases: 5. CDR3 amino acids: CASSVTGAGYGYTF. In DNA, the CDR3 is TGTGCCAGCAGTGTGACAGGGGCCGGCTATGGCTACACCTTC.

The count of this clone is one. The chain is built from TRBV27 and TRBJ2-3, with 10 bases fitting TRBD2. Looked up from germline, CDR1 is MNHEY and CDR2 is SMNVEV (reference sequence). J gave up 5 bases and V 6 bases, and 8 bases lay outside the gene matches. The CDR3 consists of 15 residues. The CDR3 DNA sequence: TGTGCCAGCAGGGCCCTAGCGGGGGATAAAGATACGCAGTATTTT. This codes for CASRALAGDKDTQYF.

This chain connects TRBV5-1 to TRBJ2-3; 7 nucleotides align to TRBD1. Looked up from germline, CDR1 is SGHRS and CDR2 is YFSETQ. The CDR3 covers 15 residues. The V gene end was trimmed by 7 bases and the J gene end by 2 bases; junction bases not matched to a gene: 10. The CDR3 is CASGIYTGATDTQYF. The CDR3 DNA reads TGCGCCAGCGGAATCTACACAGGGGCCACAGATACGCAGTATTTT.